This T cell receptor beta chain was recovered during a study of a mutant IDH1 vaccine in newly diagnosed glioma. Clones were sequenced by immunoSEQ multiplex PCR, and TCRdb holds only the in-frame ones, with some missing. Of roughly 11,000 clones in the sample, 80% to 90% were seen once. CDR1 and CDR2 from the germline V gene are SEHNR and FQNEAQ (reference sequence). Between the trimmed V and J ends, which lost 5 bases and 3 bases, there was a span of 8 bases. The CDR3 length is 14 residues. As regards this clone: Its cognate antigen is unknown.

As to time point: week 5, during vaccination. The vaccine gave 300 ug of a 20-mer mutant IDH1 peptide subcutaneously per dose. The astrocytomas were IDH1-mutant, ATRX-negative, and WHO grade 3 or 4. Sample: PBMCs, taken from a glioma patient whose treatment included an IDH1 peptide vaccine. The TCR was taken from a woman aged 35 to 49 with glioma. Some clones in this sample may be carry-over from other donors' samples. The V call is TRBV7-9, the J call TRBJ2-6, with D unclear. The CDR3 sequence: CASSDLGGANVLTF. CDR3 nucleotide sequence: TGTGCCAGCAGCGATTTGGGTGGGGCCAACGTCCTGACTTTC.